This is a list of T cell receptor beta chains from one sample in a study of T cells after yellow fever vaccination. One entry per CDR3 protein results from TCRdb running MiXCR on the 5' RACE reads. The sample has some 300,000 distinct CDR3 sequences, less than 4.5% seen once. This specimen consisted of PBMCs, obtained on the day of the yellow fever booster vaccination. The receptors originated from a man aged 18 to 30 who received the YFV17D yellow fever vaccine. Both conserved end residues are part of each CDR3. Fields, in order: CDR3 protein, CDR3 DNA, D gene, J gene, clone size, V gene. A D gene is named only where the DNA matches it firmly. Size tells how often a clone was seen (once, few, many) or the class of an expanded clone, and some rows leave it out.

CDR3 protein: CASKYGSHEQFF
CDR3 DNA: TGCGCCAGCAAGTACGGGAGCCATGAGCAGTTCTTC
D gene: .
J gene: TRBJ2-1
clone size: .
V gene: TRBV5-1

CDR3 protein: CASIDGGETQYF
CDR3 DNA: TGTGCCAGCATTGATGGGGGAGAGACCCAGTACTTC
D gene: .
J gene: TRBJ2-5
clone size: many
V gene: TRBV28

CDR3 protein: CASSGDSYYGYTF
CDR3 DNA: TGCGCCAGCAGCGGGGACAGCTACTATGGCTACACCTTC
D gene: TRBD1
J gene: TRBJ1-2
clone size: .
V gene: TRBV5-1

CDR3 protein: CASSPRPGGTNEKLFF
CDR3 DNA: TGTGCCAGCAGTCCACGCCCAGGGGGGACTAATGAAAAACTGTTTTTT
D gene: TRBD1
J gene: TRBJ1-4
clone size: .
V gene: TRBV12-3/TRBV12-4

CDR3 protein: CASSLAVDGGLTDTQYF
CDR3 DNA: TGTGCCAGCAGCTTGGCCGTGGACGGGGGACTCACAGATACGCAGTATTTT
D gene: .
J gene: TRBJ2-3
clone size: few
V gene: TRBV5-4

CDR3 protein: CASSSWTGSTDTQYF
CDR3 DNA: TGTGCCAGCAGTTCCTGGACAGGGAGCACAGATACGCAGTATTTT
D gene: TRBD1
J gene: TRBJ2-3
clone size: many
V gene: TRBV12-3/TRBV12-4

CDR3 protein: CASSRAPATYNSPLHF
CDR3 DNA: TGTGCCAGCAGTAGGGCCCCGGCCACCTATAATTCACCCCTCCACTTT
D gene: .
J gene: TRBJ1-6
clone size: .
V gene: TRBV12-3/TRBV12-4

CDR3 protein: CASSFWGIRTDTQYF
CDR3 DNA: TGTGCCAGCAGTTTCTGGGGGATCCGCACAGATACGCAGTATTTT
D gene: .
J gene: TRBJ2-3
clone size: .
V gene: TRBV12-3/TRBV12-4

CDR3 protein: CASSYDWDSKNTEAFF
CDR3 DNA: TGTGCCAGCAGTTACGATTGGGACAGCAAAAACACTGAAGCTTTCTTT
D gene: TRBD1
J gene: TRBJ1-1
clone size: many
V gene: TRBV6-5

CDR3 protein: CASSLRGGSADTQYF
CDR3 DNA: TGCGCCAGCAGCCTCCGGGGGGGAAGCGCAGATACGCAGTATTTT
D gene: TRBD2
J gene: TRBJ2-3
clone size: few
V gene: TRBV5-1

CDR3 protein: CASSLEGGAINEQFF
CDR3 DNA: TGTGCCAGCAGCTTGGAGGGGGGGGCTATCAATGAGCAGTTCTTC
D gene: .
J gene: TRBJ2-1
clone size: few
V gene: TRBV11-1

CDR3 protein: CASSTGLAGDQETQYF
CDR3 DNA: TGCGCCAGCAGCACGGGACTAGCGGGGGACCAAGAGACCCAGTACTTC
D gene: TRBD2
J gene: TRBJ2-5
clone size: few
V gene: TRBV5-1

CDR3 protein: CASSLARVGTGELFF
CDR3 DNA: TGTGCCAGCAGCTTAGCCCGAGTCGGCACCGGGGAGCTGTTTTTT
D gene: .
J gene: TRBJ2-2
clone size: few
V gene: TRBV7-8

CDR3 protein: CASSQGHPTREIDGYTF
CDR3 DNA: TGCGCCAGCAGCCAAGGCCACCCCACCAGGGAGATCGATGGCTACACCTTC
D gene: .
J gene: TRBJ1-2
clone size: few
V gene: TRBV4-1

CDR3 protein: CASSLSRPSTDTQYF
CDR3 DNA: TGTGCCAGCAGCTTGTCTAGACCTAGCACAGATACGCAGTATTTT
D gene: .
J gene: TRBJ2-3
clone size: few
V gene: TRBV5-4

CDR3 protein: CATSSGTGDTGELFF
CDR3 DNA: TGTGCCACCAGCAGTGGGACGGGGGACACCGGGGAGCTGTTTTTT
D gene: .
J gene: TRBJ2-2
clone size: many
V gene: TRBV15

CDR3 protein: CASRRTGTGANEQFF
CDR3 DNA: TGTGCCAGCAGAAGAACCGGGACAGGGGCAAATGAGCAGTTCTTC
D gene: TRBD1
J gene: TRBJ2-1
clone size: many
V gene: TRBV6-5

CDR3 protein: CASSLRPSGGYTF
CDR3 DNA: TGCGCCAGCAGCTTACGGCCCTCGGGGGGCTACACCTTC
D gene: .
J gene: TRBJ1-2
clone size: many
V gene: TRBV5-1

CDR3 protein: CASSLARQGFNEQFF
CDR3 DNA: TGTGCCAGCAGCTTAGCGCGGCAGGGTTTCAATGAGCAGTTCTTC
D gene: .
J gene: TRBJ2-1
clone size: few
V gene: TRBV7-9

CDR3 protein: CATRASGGEANTGELFF
CDR3 DNA: TGTGCCACCAGGGCCTCGGGGGGAGAGGCGAACACCGGGGAGCTGTTTTTT
D gene: TRBD2
J gene: TRBJ2-2
clone size: .
V gene: TRBV24-1

CDR3 protein: CASYFQTGPQETQYF
CDR3 DNA: TGCGCCAGTTACTTCCAGACAGGCCCGCAAGAGACCCAGTACTTC
D gene: .
J gene: TRBJ2-5
clone size: .
V gene: TRBV5-1

CDR3 protein: CASRIRDRGRYGYTF
CDR3 DNA: TGCGCCAGCAGAATACGGGACAGGGGTCGCTATGGCTACACCTTC
D gene: TRBD1
J gene: TRBJ1-2
clone size: few
V gene: TRBV5-1

CDR3 protein: CASSLDGGAWEKLFF
CDR3 DNA: TGCGCCAGCAGCTTGGATGGCGGGGCCTGGGAAAAACTGTTTTTT
D gene: .
J gene: TRBJ1-4
clone size: .
V gene: TRBV5-1

CDR3 protein: CASTTLGAGGPRNNEQFF
CDR3 DNA: TGCGCCAGCACCACCCTTGGGGCGGGGGGGCCCAGGAACAATGAGCAGTTCTTC
D gene: TRBD2
J gene: TRBJ2-1
clone size: few
V gene: TRBV10-2

CDR3 protein: CAWSLAGGPPYNEQFF
CDR3 DNA: TGTGCCTGGTCTCTAGCGGGGGGCCCCCCATACAATGAGCAGTTCTTC
D gene: TRBD2
J gene: TRBJ2-1
clone size: .
V gene: TRBV30

CDR3 protein: CASSLAPSGGDTQYF
CDR3 DNA: TGCGCCAGCAGCTTGGCCCCTTCTGGGGGAGATACGCAGTATTTT
D gene: .
J gene: TRBJ2-3
clone size: .
V gene: TRBV5-1

CDR3 protein: CSVLSGLRTDTQYF
CDR3 DNA: TGCAGCGTATTGTCGGGGCTCAGAACAGATACGCAGTATTTT
D gene: .
J gene: TRBJ2-3
clone size: few
V gene: TRBV29-1

CDR3 protein: CASSPGQGKPGGYTF
CDR3 DNA: TGTGCCAGCAGCCCCGGACAGGGGAAGCCTGGAGGCTACACCTTC
D gene: TRBD1
J gene: TRBJ1-2
clone size: .
V gene: TRBV7-9

CDR3 protein: CSARGRDGGRHSGNTIYF
CDR3 DNA: TGCAGTGCTAGAGGGCGGGACGGTGGGAGGCACTCTGGAAACACCATATATTTT
D gene: .
J gene: TRBJ1-3
clone size: few
V gene: TRBV20-1

CDR3 protein: CASSRGTGGFF
CDR3 DNA: TGTGCCAGCAGCCGGGGGACAGGGGGGTTCTTC
D gene: TRBD1
J gene: TRBJ2-1
clone size: .
V gene: TRBV5-6

CDR3 protein: CASSLAGVRTGELFF
CDR3 DNA: TGCGCCAGCAGCTTGGCCGGGGTACGCACCGGGGAGCTGTTTTTT
D gene: .
J gene: TRBJ2-2
clone size: .
V gene: TRBV5-1

CDR3 protein: CASSLPGGQETQYF
CDR3 DNA: TGTGCCAGCAGCTTACCGGGAGGACAAGAGACCCAGTACTTC
D gene: TRBD2
J gene: TRBJ2-5
clone size: few
V gene: TRBV5-4

CDR3 protein: CASSLGQNSYNEQFF
CDR3 DNA: TGTGCCAGCAGTTTGGGACAGAACTCCTACAATGAGCAGTTCTTC
D gene: TRBD1
J gene: TRBJ2-1
clone size: few
V gene: TRBV9

CDR3 protein: CASSPEPQGGKNIQYF
CDR3 DNA: TGCGCCAGCAGCCCAGAACCTCAGGGAGGCAAAAACATTCAGTACTTC
D gene: .
J gene: TRBJ2-4
clone size: many
V gene: TRBV4-3

CDR3 protein: CASSLRGPVTNSPLHF
CDR3 DNA: TGCGCCAGCAGCCTCAGGGGGCCGGTTACGAATTCACCCCTCCACTTT
D gene: TRBD1
J gene: TRBJ1-6
clone size: .
V gene: TRBV5-1

CDR3 protein: CSVTGTGVDQPQHF
CDR3 DNA: TGCAGCGTTACCGGGACAGGGGTCGATCAGCCCCAGCATTTT
D gene: TRBD1
J gene: TRBJ1-5
clone size: many
V gene: TRBV29-1